A single sample gave rise to the 7 T cell receptor beta chains below, sequenced in a study of glioma-infiltrating T cells. TCR alpha and beta CDR3 regions were amplified from RNA using iRepertoire nested multiplex PCR. TCRdb analysed the multiplex PCR reads with MiXCR anew, one entry per CDR3 protein. The sample has some 180,000 distinct CDR3 sequences, 32% seen once; the top ten hold around 20%. Sequenced material: glioma tissue, nonneoplastic brain tissue, or PBMCs (not recorded which). The receptors stem from a human donor with low-grade glioma or glioblastoma, undergoing nonglioma brain surgery, or in good health (not recorded which).

The sample holds a few counts of this clonotype. This chain joins TRBV29-1 and TRBJ2-7; possible D gene TRBD2, 5 bases. This CDR3 is 15 amino acids long. The germline gives CDR1 SQVTM, CDR2 ANQGSEA. Deletions cut 5 bases from V and 3 bases from J, with 20 bases between. This chain's CDR3 is CSVQFTTRADYEQYF. The CDR3 DNA reads TGCAGCGTTCAATTCACAACTCGAGCGGACTACGAGCAGTACTTC.

This chain joins TRBV19 and TRBJ2-1; maybe TRBD2 (6 bases). The germline gives CDR1 LNHDA, CDR2 SQIVND (reference sequence). There are 16 residues in the CDR3. V was trimmed by 5 bases and J by 3 bases, leaving 17 bases between them. Written as DNA, the CDR3 is TGTGCCAGTAGTCAAACCCCCGGGACTTACTACAATGAGCAGTTCTTC. It is translated as CASSQTPGTYYNEQFF.

The chain joins TRBV20-1 to TRBJ1-3; D is undetermined. This CDR3 is 13 amino acids long. Trimming took off 3 bases at V and 0 bases at J, with 6 bases between the two ends. Per the germline V gene, CDR1 is DFQATT and CDR2 is SNEGSKA (reference sequence). CDR3 in DNA: TGCAGTGCTAGCGGCGGCTCTGGAAACACCATATATTTT. Protein sequence: CSASGGSGNTIYF.

This clonotype was seen repeatedly, ten times or more. V usage is TRBV28 and J usage is TRBJ2-4; D is uncertain. This CDR3 has 16 amino acids. Looked up from germline, CDR1 is MDHEN and CDR2 is SYDVKM. V dropped 5 bases and J dropped 0 bases, with 14 bases sitting between them. The DNA for the CDR3 is TGTGCCAGCAGTCCACCTGGCCTAGGAGCCAAAAACATTCAGTACTTC. Its protein is CASSPPGLGAKNIQYF.

As concerns this clonotype: This could be a read error, since a much larger clone is one nucleotide away. The chain couples TRBV3-1 to TRBJ1-2, with TRBD1 matching over 7 bases. Germline assignment: CDR1 LGHDT and CDR2 YNNKEL (reference sequence). Losses at the gene ends were 1 base for V and 5 bases for J; bases not matched to a gene: 10. This CDR3 has 16 residues. CDR3 DNA: TGTGCCAGCAGCCAAGTGGGGAGGGGGCTTCGGTATGGCTACACCTTC. Its protein is CASSQVGRGLRYGYTF.

This clonotype occurred many times. This chain uses TRBV27 with TRBJ1-2; 7 bases fit TRBD1. The junction had 11 bases not matched to a gene; V was cut back by 4 bases and J by 6 bases. The V gene's germline CDR1 is MNHEY and CDR2 SMNVEV (reference sequence). The length of the CDR3 is 15 residues. The CDR3 here is CASSYRPGGGHGYTF. In DNA form, the CDR3 reads TGTGCCAGCAGTTATCGGCCAGGGGGAGGACATGGCTACACCTTC.

V gene TRBV6-5 combines with J gene TRBJ2-7; 8 bases align to TRBD2. The CDR3 is 14 residues long. Germline CDR1 reads MNHEY; CDR2 reads SVGAGI. The V gene end was trimmed by 6 bases and the J gene end by 2 bases; junction bases not matched to a gene: 6. CDR3 residues: CASRGLEGTYEQYF. CDR3 DNA: TGTGCCAGCAGGGGACTAGAGGGCACCTACGAGCAGTACTTC.